Below are 21 T cell receptor beta chains sequenced from a single sample in a study of beta chain features in type 1 diabetes. TCRB transcripts that were expressed got sequenced, as all of the isolated RNA had been reverse transcribed. Produced via immunoSEQ multiplex PCR; TCRdb's table is partial and in-frame only. The sample includes 200,000 to 300,000 clones, approximately 20% of them seen just once. These receptors have no known antigen. Findings of the study overall: When Type 1 diabetes patients were examined, their TCRB CDR3s proved moderately but significantly shorter in all four CD4+ subsets.

Input material: naive CD4+ T cells from blood. The receptors here all came from a woman in her forties with type 1 diabetes.

This clone was found a few times. The chain is built from TRBV30 and TRBJ1-1; D perhaps matches TRBD1 (5 bases). From germline, CDR1 is GTSNPN and CDR2 SVGIG (reference sequence). The V end lost 3 bases, the J end lost 4 bases, and 12 bases lay between the germline ends. There are 13 residues in the CDR3. The CDR3 nucleotides are TGTGCCTGGAGCATCCAGGGAGGCACTGAAGCTTTCTTT. Its translation: CAWSIQGGTEAFF.

The gene calls are TRBV29-1 and TRBJ2-7; no definite D call. Trimming removed 5 bases at V and 2 bases at J, with 7 bases between. The CDR3 extends over 11 amino acids. The germline V gene has CDR1 SQVTM and CDR2 ANQGSEA. CDR3 bases: TGCAGCGTTAGTGGAGCCTACGAGCAGTACTTC. This gives the protein CSVSGAYEQYF.

The CDR3 here is CSVDFIRETQYF. The DNA of the CDR3 is TGCAGCGTTGATTTTATTCGGGAGACCCAGTACTTC. V usage is TRBV29-1 and J usage is TRBJ2-5; D not resolved. Germline CDR1 SQVTM, CDR2 ANQGSEA. CDR3 length: 12 amino acids. With 3 bases removed from V and 5 bases from J, the gap between germline ends came to 10 bases.

This rearrangement joins TRBV5-1 to TRBJ2-1, with TRBD2 as a possible D gene (6 bases). The germline V gene has CDR1 SGHRS and CDR2 YFSETQ. The CDR3 totals 15 residues. Deletions cut 0 bases from V and 1 base from J, with 8 bases between. The CDR3 is CASSLGGTSYNEQFF. The CDR3 nucleotides are TGCGCCAGCAGCTTGGGTGGGACTTCCTACAATGAGCAGTTCTTC.

The rearrangement uses TRBV7-2 and TRBJ2-3, with D tentatively TRBD2 (7 bases). V was cut by 5 bases and J by 0 bases, with 9 bases left in between. The CDR3 loop spans 14 amino acids. Germline V gene data show CDR1 as SGHTA and CDR2 as FQGNSA. As DNA, the CDR3 is TGTGCCAGCAGCAGGGGGGGCAGCACAGATACGCAGTATTTT. It specifies CASSRGGSTDTQYF.

This clone was detected only a few times. The genes are TRBV7-9 and TRBJ2-6; D is unclear. The CDR3 totals 16 residues. Germline V CDR1 and CDR2: SEHNR, FQNEAQ (reference sequence). Trimming removed 1 base at V and 0 bases at J, with 7 bases between. The CDR3 here is CASSLVSVSGANVLTF. In nucleotides, the CDR3 is TGTGCCAGCAGCTTAGTGTCTGTCTCTGGGGCCAACGTCCTGACTTTC.

The rearrangement links TRBV6-6 to TRBJ1-5, with D possibly being TRBD1 (5 bases). The CDR3 consists of 14 residues. Trimming left V 5 bases short and J 5 bases short, with 13 bases between. Germline V CDR1 and CDR2: MNHNY, SVGAGI (reference sequence). The DNA of the CDR3 is TGTGCCAGCAGTGACCGGACACTGGATCAGCCCCAGCATTTT. This sequence encodes CASSDRTLDQPQHF.

The chain couples TRBV5-4 to TRBJ2-1; D is possibly TRBD1 (6 bases). Trimming removed 4 bases at V and 0 bases at J, with 14 bases between. The germline V gene encodes CDR1 SGHNT and CDR2 YYREEE (reference sequence). CDR3 size: 16 residues. The CDR3 DNA follows: TGTGCCAGCAGCCCGAGCGGACAGAGCTCCTACAATGAGCAGTTCTTC. This gives the protein CASSPSGQSSYNEQFF.

This clone was detected only a few times. The chain links TRBV5-4 to TRBJ2-7; the D gene is possibly TRBD2 (6 bases). Germline V gives CDR1 SGHNT, CDR2 YYREEE (reference sequence). The germline V and J ends were trimmed by 5 bases and 0 bases, with 9 bases remaining between them. The CDR3 length is 13 residues. The CDR3 DNA reads as TGTGCCAGCAGTGGGGGGTACTCCTACGAGCAGTACTTC. Translation gives CASSGGYSYEQYF.

There are a few counts of this clone. The genes are TRBV20-1 and TRBJ1-1; the D is unclear. From germline, CDR1 is DFQATT and CDR2 SNEGSKA (reference sequence). V lost 5 bases to trimming and J lost 6 bases, with 10 bases between them. This CDR3 has 11 residues. The CDR3 nucleotides read TGCAGTGCTCCTCGGAGATCTGAAGCTTTCTTT. Amino acid sequence: CSAPRRSEAFF.

The chain employs TRBV29-1 and TRBJ1-2; D gene unclear. The CDR3 has 13 amino acids. The V gene lost 3 bases and the J gene lost 2 bases, with 10 bases spanning the gap. The germline V gene has CDR1 SQVTM and CDR2 ANQGSEA. The CDR3 bases are TGCAGCGTTGACGGGAGGGCAAACTATGGCTACACCTTC. This gives the protein CSVDGRANYGYTF. Using reference TRBV29-1 and TRBJ1-2 for the parts outside the CDR3, the full variable domain is SAVISQKPSRDICQRGTSLTIQCQVDSQVTMMFWYRQQPGQSLTLIATANQGSEATYESGFVIDKFPISRPNLTFSTLTVSNMSPEDSSIYLCSVDGRANYGYTFGSGTRLTVV.

V usage is TRBV2 and J usage is TRBJ1-1; 7 bases are shared with TRBD1. Trimming cost V 6 bases and J 4 bases; bases outside gene matches: 11. The CDR3 loop spans 15 amino acids. The germline V gene has CDR1 SNHLY and CDR2 FYNNEI. The CDR3: CASSPPGTAGTEAFF. In nucleotides, the CDR3 is TGTGCCAGCAGCCCGCCCGGGACAGCCGGCACTGAAGCTTTCTTT.

The V gene is TRBV5-1, the J gene TRBJ2-7; D may be TRBD2 (5 bases). This CDR3 has 14 amino acids. The ends were cut back, 5 bases at V and 0 bases at J, with 12 bases in the middle. Germline V gene data show CDR1 as SGHRS and CDR2 as YFSETQ. The CDR3 is CASSSGLYSYEQYF. The CDR3 DNA is TGCGCCAGCAGTTCCGGACTCTACTCCTACGAGCAGTACTTC. Supplemented by reference TRBV5-1 and TRBJ2-7, the full variable domain reads KAGVTQTPRYLIKTRGQQVTLSCSPISGHRSVSWYQQTPGQGLQFLFEYFSETQRNKGNFPGRFSGRQFSNSRSEMNVSTLELGDSALYLCASSSGLYSYEQYFGPGTRLTVT.

This clone was observed a few times. V gene TRBV9 combines with J gene TRBJ1-2; D is uncertain. In germline, CDR1 is SGDLS, CDR2 YYNGEE. Trimming took 4 bases from V and 2 from J, leaving 9 bases between them. This CDR3 spans 13 amino acids. CDR3 nucleotide sequence: TGTGCCAGCAGCTATGACTGGAACTATGGCTACACCTTC. Translated, it gives CASSYDWNYGYTF.

The chain uses TRBV5-1 and TRBJ1-1; D possibly corresponds to TRBD1 (6 bases). Deletions cut 0 bases from V and 5 bases from J, with 14 bases between. This CDR3 has 15 residues. Germline lookup yields CDR1 SGHRS and CDR2 YFSETQ. This CDR3 reads CASSLVAGAWTEAFF. CDR3 bases: TGCGCCAGCAGCTTGGTTGCGGGGGCTTGGACTGAAGCTTTCTTT.

This clone was detected a few times. V gene TRBV6-5 combines with J gene TRBJ1-1, with TRBD1 matching over 7 bases. V gave up 2 bases and J gave up 4 bases; unmatched junction bases: 1. Germline CDR1 is MNHEY and CDR2 is SVGAGI. The CDR3 has 13 amino acids. This chain's CDR3 is CASSYGTATEAFF. CDR3 nucleotides: TGTGCCAGCAGTTACGGGACAGCCACTGAAGCTTTCTTT.

In its sample, this clone was seen a few times. For the CDR3, the DNA is TGTGCCAGCAGCTTTCTAGCGGGAGTGACTAATGAGCAGTTCTTC. Translating gives CASSFLAGVTNEQFF. The chain uses TRBV7-9 and TRBJ2-1; the match to TRBD2 covers 10 bases. CDR3 length: 15 residues. The germline V gene encodes CDR1 SEHNR and CDR2 FQNEAQ (reference sequence). J was trimmed by 7 bases and V by 3 bases; bases with no gene match: 6.

This chain uses TRBV7-3 with TRBJ2-1; TRBD2 matches at 14 bases. Looked up from germline, CDR1 is SGHTA and CDR2 is FQGTGA. This CDR3 is 16 amino acids long. Germline trimming cut 5 bases from V and 9 bases from J; bases unmatched to any gene: 9. The CDR3 sequence: CASSKIPGLAGAEQFF. The CDR3 DNA reads as TGTGCCAGCAGCAAAATCCCGGGACTAGCGGGAGCTGAGCAGTTCTTC.

This clone was detected a few times. The CDR3 loop reads CASSLIGVGVGDTQYF. The CDR3, as DNA: TGTGCCAGCAGCTTAATCGGGGTGGGAGTGGGAGATACGCAGTATTTT. The chain carries TRBV7-2 and TRBJ2-3; tentatively, D is TRBD2 (5 bases). Deletions cut 2 bases from V and 5 bases from J, with 17 bases between. Per germline, CDR1 SGHTA and CDR2 FQGNSA. CDR3 length equals 16 residues.

The chain has TRBV28 and TRBJ1-2, with D hard to call. The V end was cut by 6 bases, the J end by 4 bases, with 12 bases between. The CDR3 is 13 amino acids. Germline assignment: CDR1 MDHEN and CDR2 SYDVKM. The CDR3 spells CASRQTMGYGYTF. The CDR3 DNA reads as TGTGCCAGCAGGCAGACTATGGGCTATGGCTACACCTTC.

V and J are TRBV9 and TRBJ2-3; weak D call: TRBD2 (6 bases). From germline, CDR1 is SGDLS and CDR2 YYNGEE. Trimming took 2 bases from V and 7 from J, leaving 17 bases between them. This CDR3 spans 15 amino acids. The DNA for the CDR3 is TGTGCCAGCAGCGTTAGCGGTTCAATGACCAATACGCAGTATTTT. It codes for CASSVSGSMTNTQYF.